The T cell receptor beta chain under discussion was sequenced for a study of T cell responses to AZD1222 COVID-19 vaccine. Study results and limitations: Baseline seropositivity characterized only six AZD1222 recipients. Among the donors, most were white British and more were female, and clonal diversity was possibly underestimated.

Sequencing used immunoSEQ multiplex PCR; TCRdb keeps in-frame clones, though not all of them. The table shows some 150,000 clones, with approximately 90% occurring only once. Germline CDR1 SGHKS, CDR2 YYEKEE (reference sequence). The CDR3 contains 18 residues. Trimming took off 0 bases at V and 0 bases at J, with 13 bases between the two ends. Worth noting for this clone: What it binds is unknown.

The chain is built from TRBV5-5 and TRBJ2-6; D tentatively reads TRBD1 or TRBD2 (5 bases each). Source: peripheral blood, taken on day 0 of AZD1222 vaccination. The clonotype comes from an adult in good health. The CDR3 region is CASSLARGASSGANVLTF. The CDR3 coding sequence is TGTGCCAGCAGCTTGGCTCGGGGCGCGAGCTCTGGGGCCAACGTCCTGACTTTC.